This T cell receptor (beta chain) was profiled in a study of T cell repertoires in cytomegalovirus infection. The overall study: Matching HLA type and CMV infection were both indicated by public TCR beta signatures.

The ends were cut back, 8 bases at V and 5 bases at J, with 10 bases in the middle. Germline V lookup: CDR1 SNHLY, CDR2 FYNNEI. This CDR3 comprises 12 residues. TCRdb re-derived calls from the reads in MiXCR, one entry per CDR3 protein. The data show a few hundred thousand distinct CDR3 sequences, 15% to 20% seen once. Sequences were obtained from PBMCs. This clonotype was obtained from a human donor in good health (CMV status not recorded). Some clones in this sample may be carry-over from other donors' samples. The V gene is TRBV2, the J gene TRBJ2-1; D ambiguous. The CDR3 here is CASLLDNNEQFF. DNA of the CDR3: TGTGCCAGCCTACTCGATAACAATGAGCAGTTCTTC. Full variable domain (outside the CDR3, taken from reference TRBV2 and TRBJ2-1): EPEVTQTPSHQVTQMGQEVILRCVPISNHLYFYWYRQILGQKVEFLVSFYNNEISEKSEIFDDQFSVERPDGSNFTLKIRSTKLEDSAMYFCASLLDNNEQFFGPGTRLTVL.